Below, 23 T cell receptor beta chains from the same sample are listed, as sequenced in a study of technical replicates of blood from a few donors. Sequencing was performed with immunoSEQ multiplex PCR; in TCRdb, only in-frame clones are kept and a portion is missing. Of about 85,000 clones in the sample, less than 95% were seen once. The specimen was T cells isolated from PBMCs. Receptors were obtained from a human donor in good health.

The chain carries TRBV6-5 and TRBJ1-2, with TRBD1 as a possible D gene (5 bases). Trimming cost V 5 bases and J 8 bases, with 15 bases left between them. Germline V CDR1 and CDR2: MNHEY, SVGAGI. The CDR3 runs 13 residues. As DNA, the CDR3 is TGTGCCAGCAGTATGGACAACACGATCGGCTACACCTTC. Encoded protein: CASSMDNTIGYTF.

This clone has just one count. The CDR3 region has the DNA TGTGCCAGCAGTGAATTTGAGGGGGCAAGGAGCACTGAAGCTTTCTTT. Its translation is CASSEFEGARSTEAFF. V gene TRBV2 combines with J gene TRBJ1-1, with 7 bases matching TRBD1. The CDR3 sequence is 16 residues long. Per the germline V gene, CDR1 is SNHLY and CDR2 is FYNNEI. Losses at the gene ends were 2 bases for V and 4 bases for J; bases not matched to a gene: 10.

The chain recombines TRBV5-4 with TRBJ2-7; 9 bases align to TRBD2. With 0 bases clipped from V and 3 bases from J, the junction kept 13 bases outside the gene matches. The CDR3 is made up of 18 amino acids. The V gene's germline CDR1 is SGHNT and CDR2 YYREEE (reference sequence). CDR3 in DNA: TGTGCCAGCAGCTTGGGAGGCGGGGGGGCCTCGATAAGCTACGAGCAGTACTTC. It codes for CASSLGGGGASISYEQYF.

The chain couples TRBV5-6 to TRBJ2-1, with 11 nucleotides matching TRBD2. The V gene end was trimmed by 0 bases and the J gene end by 3 bases; junction bases not matched to a gene: 2. Germline V gene sequence: CDR1 SGHDT, CDR2 YYEEEE. The CDR3 covers 16 residues. CDR3 DNA: TGTGCCAGCAGCTTGGGACTAGCGGGAATCTACAATGAGCAGTTCTTC. It specifies CASSLGLAGIYNEQFF.

The chain has TRBV4-1 and TRBJ1-1; D is unclear. Germline values: CDR1 MGHRA, CDR2 YSYEKL. The V and J ends lost 0 bases and 1 base respectively, with 12 bases between them. The CDR3 consists of 16 residues. CDR3 region: CASSQDYLFENTEAFF. The DNA of the CDR3 is TGCGCCAGCAGCCAAGATTACCTATTCGAGAACACTGAAGCTTTCTTT.

This chain links TRBV4-1 with TRBJ2-7, with D perhaps matching TRBD2 (7 bases). With 3 bases removed from V and 1 base from J, the gap between germline ends came to 19 bases. Germline values: CDR1 MGHRA, CDR2 YSYEKL. The CDR3 spans 17 residues. The DNA for the CDR3 is TGCGCCAGCAGCCATCGTGGGGGGGGGCTACTGTCCTACGAGCAGTACTTC. Its translation: CASSHRGGGLLSYEQYF.

This sequence joins TRBV27 and TRBJ1-2; no clear D. Germline lookup yields CDR1 MNHEY and CDR2 SMNVEV (reference sequence). V lost 8 bases, J lost 2 bases, and 18 bases lay in between. CDR3 size: 15 residues. CDR3 sequence reads: CASAFKPGRNYGYTF. The CDR3 DNA is TGTGCCAGCGCCTTCAAACCCGGGAGAAACTATGGCTACACCTTC.

The chain has TRBV30 and TRBJ1-3; 8 bases line up with TRBD1. CDR1 is GTSNPN and CDR2 is SVGIG in the germline V gene (reference sequence). This CDR3 spans 14 amino acids. V was clipped by 5 bases and J by 0 bases; unmatched bases: 3. The CDR3, as DNA: TGTGCCTGGGACAGGGGATTCTCTGGAAACACCATATATTTT. Translated: CAWDRGFSGNTIYF.

The chain combines TRBV10-1 with TRBJ2-7; 8 positions agree with TRBD2. This CDR3 has 13 residues. After removal of 4 bases from V and 2 bases from J, the junction contained 1 base not matched to a gene. Germline V gives CDR1 WNHNN, CDR2 SYGVQD (reference sequence). The CDR3 nucleotides are TGCGCCAGCAGTGGACTAGCGACCTACGAGCAGTACTTC. Residues: CASSGLATYEQYF.

The rearrangement uses TRBV5-4 and TRBJ2-5, with D maybe TRBD2 (6 bases). The CDR3 extends over 14 amino acids. V gave up 3 bases and J gave up 5 bases, with 14 bases separating them. Germline V gene sequence: CDR1 SGHNT, CDR2 YYREEE (reference sequence). The CDR3 protein is CASSSGWGVETQYF. CDR3 DNA sequence: TGTGCCAGCAGCTCCGGATGGGGGGTGGAGACCCAGTACTTC.

The rearrangement uses TRBV9 and TRBJ2-3, with 7 bases that match TRBD2. This CDR3 comprises 18 residues. Unmatched junction bases numbered 14, after V lost 1 base and J lost 3 bases. Germline V gene data show CDR1 as SGDLS and CDR2 as YYNGEE. CDR3 sequence (DNA): TGTGCCAGCAGCGTATCAACTAGCGCACGTTCCAGAACAGATACGCAGTATTTT. It yields the protein CASSVSTSARSRTDTQYF.

The rearrangement links TRBV19 to TRBJ1-1; D might be TRBD1 (5 bases). The V gene's germline CDR1 is LNHDA and CDR2 SQIVND (reference sequence). This CDR3 is 13 amino acids long. V was pared by 3 bases and J by 12 bases, with 17 bases between. The CDR3 nucleotides read TGTGCCAGTAGTATTGGGGGGAACGGGATAACTTTCTTT. Translated, it gives CASSIGGNGITFF.

The chain employs TRBV13 and TRBJ2-1, with 7 bases lining up with TRBD2. Germline lookup yields CDR1 PRHDT and CDR2 FYEKMQ (reference sequence). V was clipped by 6 bases and J by 12 bases; unmatched bases: 11. The CDR3 loop spans 13 amino acids. Written as DNA, the CDR3 is TGTGCCAGCAGGCTCCTACTAGCGCGAAGGCAGTTCTTC. Protein sequence: CASRLLLARRQFF. The whole variable domain, filled in from reference TRBV13 and TRBJ2-1, reads AAGVIQSPRHLIKEKRETATLKCYPIPRHDTVYWYQQGPGQDPQFLISFYEKMQSDKGSIPDRFSAQQFSDYHSELNMSSLELGDSALYFCASRLLLARRQFFGPGTRLTVL.

The chain links TRBV19 to TRBJ1-1, with 9 nucleotides matching TRBD1. Germline values: CDR1 LNHDA, CDR2 SQIVND (reference sequence). J lost 1 base, V lost 10 bases, and 4 bases had no gene match. The CDR3 length is 13 residues. CDR3 residues: CATWDRENTEAFF. DNA of the CDR3: TGTGCCACCTGGGACAGGGAGAACACTGAAGCTTTCTTT.

The V and J genes are TRBV29-1 and TRBJ2-5, with 8 nucleotides matching TRBD1. Germline CDR1 reads SQVTM; CDR2 reads ANQGSEA. CDR3 size: 12 residues. With 4 bases clipped from V and 4 bases from J, the junction kept 2 bases outside the gene matches. Here the CDR3 reads CSVVTGGETQYF. CDR3 coding DNA: TGCAGCGTTGTAACAGGGGGAGAGACCCAGTACTTC.

The V and J genes are TRBV19 and TRBJ2-5, with 8 nucleotides matching TRBD2. V was pared by 3 bases and J by 1 base, with 4 bases of the junction left unmatched. CDR3 length equals 15 residues. CDR1 is LNHDA and CDR2 is SQIVND in the germline V gene (reference sequence). The CDR3 DNA reads TGTGCCAGTAGTATGGGGGCGGGAGGCCAAGAGACCCAGTACTTC. Protein product: CASSMGAGGQETQYF. The full variable domain, in which reference TRBV19 and TRBJ2-5 provide the parts outside the CDR3, is DGGITQSPKYLFRKEGQNVTLSCEQNLNHDAMYWYRQDPGQGLRLIYYSQIVNDFQKGDIAEGYSVSREKKESFPLTVTSAQKNPTAFYLCASSMGAGGQETQYFGPGTRLLVL.

The chain uses TRBV7-3 and TRBJ2-1; no reliable D call. CDR3 length equals 13 residues. V lost 3 bases to trimming and J lost 5 bases, with 8 bases between them. Germline values: CDR1 SGHTA, CDR2 FQGTGA. CDR3 residues: CASSFGSNNEQFF. CDR3 coding DNA: TGTGCCAGCAGCTTCGGTTCCAACAATGAGCAGTTCTTC. Based on the CDR3 plus reference TRBV7-3 and TRBJ2-1, the full variable domain is GAGVSQTPSNKVTEKGKYVELRCDPISGHTALYWYRQSLGQGPEFLIYFQGTGAADDSGLPNDRFFAVRPEGSVSTLKIQRTERGDSAVYLCASSFGSNNEQFFGPGTRLTVL.

The V call is TRBV5-1, the J call TRBJ2-5; 9 bases align to TRBD1. The germline gives CDR1 SGHRS, CDR2 YFSETQ. V was pared by 4 bases and J by 2 bases, with 9 bases of the junction left unmatched. The CDR3 is 16 residues long. The CDR3 region is CASSLGQGLLQETQYF. CDR3 bases: TGCGCCAGCAGCCTCGGACAGGGGCTATTGCAAGAGACCCAGTACTTC.

This chain uses TRBV2 with TRBJ1-2, with D possibly matching TRBD1 (5 bases). The V end was cut by 3 bases, the J end by 4 bases, with 12 bases between. From germline, CDR1 is SNHLY and CDR2 FYNNEI. This CDR3 is 14 amino acids long. The CDR3 sequence: CASSDGREVYGYTF. The CDR3 nucleotides read TGTGCCAGCAGTGATGGCAGGGAGGTCTATGGCTACACCTTC.

The rearrangement joins TRBV14 to TRBJ2-7; TRBD1 is a possible D gene (5 bases). Trimming took off 6 bases at V and 2 bases at J, with 14 bases between the two ends. The germline gives CDR1 SGHDN, CDR2 FVKESK. The CDR3 covers 14 residues. In nucleotides, the CDR3 is TGTGCCAGCAGTAAGCAGGGTTACCCCTACGAGCAGTACTTC. It codes for CASSKQGYPYEQYF.

This chain uses TRBV25-1 with TRBJ2-7; 7 positions agree with TRBD2. The CDR3 loop spans 13 amino acids. Trimming took 1 base from V and 5 from J; bases not matched to a gene: 2. Germline CDR1 is MGHDK and CDR2 is SYGVNS. The CDR3 DNA follows: TGTGCCAGCAGTGAATCCGGGGGGAACGAGCAGTACTTC. Protein: CASSESGGNEQYF.

The chain employs TRBV13 and TRBJ2-2; D unclear. V was shortened by 2 bases and J by 5 bases, with 9 bases between the two germline ends. In germline, CDR1 is PRHDT, CDR2 FYEKMQ (reference sequence). The CDR3 covers 14 residues. CDR3 region: CASSLFEATGELFF. The DNA for the CDR3 is TGTGCCAGCAGCTTATTTGAGGCAACCGGGGAGCTGTTTTTT.

The chain has TRBV6-1 and TRBJ2-1, with D possibly TRBD1 on 5 matching bases. Germline CDR1 reads MNHNS; CDR2 reads SASEGT. Deletions cut 0 bases from V and 3 bases from J, with 12 bases between. The CDR3 sequence is 16 residues long. CDR3 amino acids: CASSEAQGVGYNEQFF. The DNA of the CDR3 is TGTGCCAGCAGTGAAGCACAAGGGGTGGGCTACAATGAGCAGTTCTTC.